This T cell receptor (beta chain) was obtained from a study of T cell repertoires in ileal Crohn's disease. Across the study: Approximately 32% were active smokers at surgery; median disease duration was around 7.9 years.

The germline V gene has CDR1 SNHLY and CDR2 FYNNEI. The length of the CDR3 is 15 residues. The V and J ends lost 5 bases and 4 bases, in that order; junction bases with no gene match: 9. This clone occurred once. The target antigen is unknown. Using immunoSEQ multiplex PCR, the repertoire was profiled, and TCRdb retains in-frame clones only, with some absent. The repertoire consists of over 9,500 clones, with approximately 82% occurring once and the leading ten covering less than 30%. Study observations and caveats: Compared with non-smokers, active smokers at surgery showed more clonal expansions.

Included were adult ileal or ileocolonic Crohn's patients indicated for ileocolonic resection. The origin of this receptor is an adult with Crohn's disease. The chain carries TRBV2 and TRBJ1-2; TRBD1 matches 8 bases. The sequencing sample was made of ileal tissue. CDR3 loop: CASSWNRGLGYGYTF. The CDR3 DNA reads as TGTGCCAGCAGTTGGAACAGGGGGTTAGGCTATGGCTACACCTTC. The complete variable domain, with remaining parts taken from reference TRBV2 and TRBJ1-2, reads EPEVTQTPSHQVTQMGQEVILRCVPISNHLYFYWYRQILGQKVEFLVSFYNNEISEKSEIFDDQFSVERPDGSNFTLKIRSTKLEDSAMYFCASSWNRGLGYGYTFGSGTRLTVV.